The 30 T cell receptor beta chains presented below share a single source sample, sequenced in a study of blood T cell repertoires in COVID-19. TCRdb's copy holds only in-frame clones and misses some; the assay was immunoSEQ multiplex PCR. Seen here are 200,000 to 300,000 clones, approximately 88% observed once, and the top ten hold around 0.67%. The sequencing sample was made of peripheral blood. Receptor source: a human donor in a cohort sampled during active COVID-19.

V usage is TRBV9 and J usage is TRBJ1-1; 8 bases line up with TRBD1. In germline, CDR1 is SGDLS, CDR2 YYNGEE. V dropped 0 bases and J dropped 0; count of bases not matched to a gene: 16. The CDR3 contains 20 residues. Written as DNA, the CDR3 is TGTGCCAGCAGCGTAGGTCCTCTTGGGGGGACAGGTATTATGAACACTGAAGCTTTCTTT. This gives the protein CASSVGPLGGTGIMNTEAFF.

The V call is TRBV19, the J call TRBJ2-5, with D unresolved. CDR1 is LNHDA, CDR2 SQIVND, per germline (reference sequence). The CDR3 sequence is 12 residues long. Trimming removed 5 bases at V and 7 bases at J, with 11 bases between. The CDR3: CASSESPGTQYF. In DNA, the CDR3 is TGTGCCAGTAGTGAGAGTCCTGGGACCCAGTACTTC.

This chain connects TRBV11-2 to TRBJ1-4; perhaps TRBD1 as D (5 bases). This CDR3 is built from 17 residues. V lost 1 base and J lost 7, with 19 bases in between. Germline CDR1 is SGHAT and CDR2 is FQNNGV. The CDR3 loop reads CASSLGPDGRGSEKLFF. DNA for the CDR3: TGTGCCAGCAGCTTAGGACCTGACGGGAGGGGTAGTGAAAAACTGTTTTTT. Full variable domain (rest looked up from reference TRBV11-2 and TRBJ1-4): EAGVAQSPRYKIIEKRQSVAFWCNPISGHATLYWYQQILGQGPKLLIQFQNNGVVDDSQLPKDRFSAERLKGVDSTLKIQPAKLEDSAVYLCASSLGPDGRGSEKLFFGSGTQLSVL.

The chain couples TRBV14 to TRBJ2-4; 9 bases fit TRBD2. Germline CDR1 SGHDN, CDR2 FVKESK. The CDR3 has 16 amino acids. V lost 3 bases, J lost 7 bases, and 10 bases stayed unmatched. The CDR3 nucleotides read TGTGCCAGCAGCCAGAACCAAGCGGGAGGCGGGAACATTCAGTACTTC. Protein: CASSQNQAGGGNIQYF.

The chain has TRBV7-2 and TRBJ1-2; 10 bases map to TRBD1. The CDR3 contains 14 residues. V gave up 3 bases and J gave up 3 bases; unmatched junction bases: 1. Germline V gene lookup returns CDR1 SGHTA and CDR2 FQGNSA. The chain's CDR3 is CASSFDRGHYGYTF. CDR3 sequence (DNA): TGTGCCAGCAGCTTCGACAGGGGGCACTATGGCTACACCTTC. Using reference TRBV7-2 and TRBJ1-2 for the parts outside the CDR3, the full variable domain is GAGVSQSPSNKVTEKGKDVELRCDPISGHTALYWYRQSLGQGLEFLIYFQGNSAPDKSGLPSDRFSAERTGGSVSTLTIQRTQQEDSAVYLCASSFDRGHYGYTFGSGTRLTVV.

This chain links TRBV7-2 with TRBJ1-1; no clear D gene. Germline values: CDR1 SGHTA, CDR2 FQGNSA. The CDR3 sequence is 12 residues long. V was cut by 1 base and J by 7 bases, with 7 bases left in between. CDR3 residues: CASSLVPNEAFF. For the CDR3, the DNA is TGTGCCAGCAGCTTAGTTCCTAATGAAGCTTTCTTT. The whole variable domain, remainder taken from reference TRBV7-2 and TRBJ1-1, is GAGVSQSPSNKVTEKGKDVELRCDPISGHTALYWYRQSLGQGLEFLIYFQGNSAPDKSGLPSDRFSAERTGGSVSTLTIQRTQQEDSAVYLCASSLVPNEAFFGQGTRLTVV.

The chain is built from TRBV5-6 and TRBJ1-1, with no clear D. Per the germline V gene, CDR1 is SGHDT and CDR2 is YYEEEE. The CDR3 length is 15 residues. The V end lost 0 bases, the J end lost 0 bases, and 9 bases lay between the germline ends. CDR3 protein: CASSLAELMNTEAFF. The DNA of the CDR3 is TGTGCCAGCAGCTTGGCCGAACTTATGAACACTGAAGCTTTCTTT. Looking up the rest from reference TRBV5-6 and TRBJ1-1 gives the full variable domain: DAGVTQSPTHLIKTRGQQVTLRCSPKSGHDTVSWYQQALGQGPQFIFQYYEEEERQRGNFPDRFSGHQFPNYSSELNVNALLLGDSALYLCASSLAELMNTEAFFGQGTRLTVV.

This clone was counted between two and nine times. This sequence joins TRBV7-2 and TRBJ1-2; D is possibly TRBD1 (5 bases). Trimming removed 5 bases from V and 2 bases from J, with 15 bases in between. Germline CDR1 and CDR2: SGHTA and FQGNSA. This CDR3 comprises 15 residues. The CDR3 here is CASSEGSAGNYGYTF. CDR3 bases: TGTGCCAGCAGCGAAGGGTCGGCAGGGAACTATGGCTACACCTTC.

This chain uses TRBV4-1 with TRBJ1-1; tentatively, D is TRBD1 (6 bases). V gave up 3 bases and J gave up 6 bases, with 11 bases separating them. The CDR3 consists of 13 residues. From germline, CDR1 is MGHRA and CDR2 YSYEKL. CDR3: CASSHYRVPEAFF. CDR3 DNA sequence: TGCGCCAGCAGCCATTACAGGGTCCCTGAAGCTTTCTTT.

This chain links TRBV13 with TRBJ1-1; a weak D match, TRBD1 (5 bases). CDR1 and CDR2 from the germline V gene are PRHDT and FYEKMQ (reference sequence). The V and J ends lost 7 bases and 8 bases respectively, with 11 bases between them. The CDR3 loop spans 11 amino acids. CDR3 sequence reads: CASILGGEAFF. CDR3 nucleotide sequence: TGTGCCAGCATTCTCGGGGGAGAAGCTTTCTTT.

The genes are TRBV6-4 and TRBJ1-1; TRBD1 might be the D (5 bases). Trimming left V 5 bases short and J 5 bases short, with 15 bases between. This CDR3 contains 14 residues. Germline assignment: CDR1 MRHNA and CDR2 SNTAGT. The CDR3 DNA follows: TGTGCCAGCAGTCCGACAATGGAGGGGACTGAAGCTTTCTTT. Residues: CASSPTMEGTEAFF.

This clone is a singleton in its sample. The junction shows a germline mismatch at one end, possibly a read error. CDR3 coding DNA: TGTGCTAGCAGCTTAGGACTGACCCCCTTCTATGGCTACACCTTC. The encoded protein is CASSLGLTPFYGYTF. The gene calls are TRBV7-7 and TRBJ1-2; D not certain. Germline V CDR1 and CDR2: SSHAT, FNYEAQ (reference sequence). This CDR3 comprises 15 residues.

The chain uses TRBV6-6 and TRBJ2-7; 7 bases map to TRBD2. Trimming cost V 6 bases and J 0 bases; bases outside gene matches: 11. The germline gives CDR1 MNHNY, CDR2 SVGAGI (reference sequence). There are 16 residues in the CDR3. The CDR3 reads CASSQGAAGASYEQYF. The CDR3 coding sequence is TGTGCCAGCAGCCAAGGGGCGGCGGGAGCCTCCTACGAGCAGTACTTC.

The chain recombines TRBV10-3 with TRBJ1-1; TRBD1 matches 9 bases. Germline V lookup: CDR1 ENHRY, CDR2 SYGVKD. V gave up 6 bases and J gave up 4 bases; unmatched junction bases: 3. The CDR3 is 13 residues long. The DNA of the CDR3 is TGTGCCATCAGGACGGGACAGGGCACTGAAGCTTTCTTT. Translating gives CAIRTGQGTEAFF.

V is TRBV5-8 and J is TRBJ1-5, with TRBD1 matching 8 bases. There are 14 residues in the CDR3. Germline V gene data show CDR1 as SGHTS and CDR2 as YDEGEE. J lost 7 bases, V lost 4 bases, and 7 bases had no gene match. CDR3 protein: CASSPGQGWQPQHF. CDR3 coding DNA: TGTGCCAGCAGCCCCGGACAGGGATGGCAGCCCCAGCATTTT.

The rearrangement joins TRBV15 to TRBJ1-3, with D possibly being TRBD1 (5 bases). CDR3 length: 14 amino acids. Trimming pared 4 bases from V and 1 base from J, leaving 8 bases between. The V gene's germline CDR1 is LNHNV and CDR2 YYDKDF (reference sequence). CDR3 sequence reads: CATSTSGSGNTIYF. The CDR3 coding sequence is TGTGCCACCAGCACCTCAGGGTCTGGAAACACCATATATTTT.

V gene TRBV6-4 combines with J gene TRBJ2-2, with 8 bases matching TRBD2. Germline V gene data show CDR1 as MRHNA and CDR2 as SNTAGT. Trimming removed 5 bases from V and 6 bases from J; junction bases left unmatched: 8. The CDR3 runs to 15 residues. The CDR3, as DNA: TGTGCCAGCAGTCCGATAGCGGGAATCGCCGGGGAGCTGTTTTTT. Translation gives CASSPIAGIAGELFF.

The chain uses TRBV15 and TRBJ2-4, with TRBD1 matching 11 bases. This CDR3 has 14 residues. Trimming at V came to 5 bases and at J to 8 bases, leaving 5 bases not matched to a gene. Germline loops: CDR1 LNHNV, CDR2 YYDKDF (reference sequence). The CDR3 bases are TGTGCCACCAGCTTGGACAGGGGGCCGGACATTCAGTACTTC. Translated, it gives CATSLDRGPDIQYF.

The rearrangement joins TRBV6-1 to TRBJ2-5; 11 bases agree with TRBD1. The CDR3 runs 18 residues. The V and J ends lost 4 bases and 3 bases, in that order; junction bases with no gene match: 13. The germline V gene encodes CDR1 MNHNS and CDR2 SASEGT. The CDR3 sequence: CASSASIPGQGGKETQYF. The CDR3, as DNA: TGTGCCAGCAGTGCTTCTATTCCGGGACAGGGGGGGAAAGAGACCCAGTACTTC.

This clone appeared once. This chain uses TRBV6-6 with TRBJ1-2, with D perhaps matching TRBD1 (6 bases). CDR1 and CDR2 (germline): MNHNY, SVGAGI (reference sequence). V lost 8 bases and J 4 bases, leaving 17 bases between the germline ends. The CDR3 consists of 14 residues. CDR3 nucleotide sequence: TGTGCCAGCCGGTCAAACAGGGACGCCTATGGCTACACCTTC. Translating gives CASRSNRDAYGYTF.

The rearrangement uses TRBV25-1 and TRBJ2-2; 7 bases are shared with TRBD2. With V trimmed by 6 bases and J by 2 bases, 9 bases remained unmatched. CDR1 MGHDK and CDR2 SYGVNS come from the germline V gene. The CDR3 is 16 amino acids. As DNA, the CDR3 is TGTGCCAGCAGCAAACCTAGCGGCTTTAACACCGGGGAGCTGTTTTTT. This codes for CASSKPSGFNTGELFF. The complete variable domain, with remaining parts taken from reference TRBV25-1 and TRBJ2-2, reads EADIYQTPRYLVIGTGKKITLECSQTMGHDKMYWYQQDPGMELHLIHYSYGVNSTEKGDLSSESTVSRIRTEHFPLTLESARPSHTSQYLCASSKPSGFNTGELFFGEGSRLTVL.

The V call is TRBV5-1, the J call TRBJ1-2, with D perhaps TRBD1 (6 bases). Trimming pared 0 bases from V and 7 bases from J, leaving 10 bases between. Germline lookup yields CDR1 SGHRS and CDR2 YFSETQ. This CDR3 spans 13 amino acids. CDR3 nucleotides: TGCGCCAGCAGCTTGGACAGGGATGGTGGCTACACCTTC. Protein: CASSLDRDGGYTF.

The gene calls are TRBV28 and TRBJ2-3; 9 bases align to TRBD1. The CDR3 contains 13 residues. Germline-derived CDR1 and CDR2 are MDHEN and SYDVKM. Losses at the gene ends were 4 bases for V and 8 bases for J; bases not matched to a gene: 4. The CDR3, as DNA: TGTGCCAGCAGTTCCTCGACAGGGGGTACGCAGTATTTT. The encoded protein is CASSSSTGGTQYF.

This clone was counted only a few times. DNA of the CDR3: TGTGCCAGTAGCCGGGAGGTGAAGGTGTCACCCCTCCACTTT. Protein sequence: CASSREVKVSPLHF. This chain joins TRBV19 and TRBJ1-6; D ambiguous. V was cut by 6 bases and J by 10 bases, with 16 bases left in between. The V gene's germline CDR1 is LNHDA and CDR2 SQIVND (reference sequence). The CDR3 has 14 residues.

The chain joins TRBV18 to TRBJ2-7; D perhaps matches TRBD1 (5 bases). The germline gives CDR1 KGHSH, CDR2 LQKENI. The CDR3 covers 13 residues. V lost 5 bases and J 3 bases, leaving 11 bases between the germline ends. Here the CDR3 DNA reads TGTGCCAGCTCATCGACAGTAGACTACGAGCAGTACTTC. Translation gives CASSSTVDYEQYF.

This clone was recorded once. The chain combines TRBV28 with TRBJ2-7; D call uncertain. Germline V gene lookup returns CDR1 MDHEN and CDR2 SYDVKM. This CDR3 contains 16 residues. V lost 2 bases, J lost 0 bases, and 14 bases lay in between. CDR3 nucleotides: TGTGCCAGCAGTTTAAATCCAGCGCCAAGCTCCTACGAGCAGTACTTC. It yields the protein CASSLNPAPSSYEQYF.

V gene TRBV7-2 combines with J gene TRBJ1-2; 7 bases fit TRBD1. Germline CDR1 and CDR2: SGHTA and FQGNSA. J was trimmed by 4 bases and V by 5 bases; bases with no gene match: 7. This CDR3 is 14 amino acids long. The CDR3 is CASSRETGIYGYTF. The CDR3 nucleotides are TGTGCCAGCAGCCGGGAGACAGGGATCTATGGCTACACCTTC.

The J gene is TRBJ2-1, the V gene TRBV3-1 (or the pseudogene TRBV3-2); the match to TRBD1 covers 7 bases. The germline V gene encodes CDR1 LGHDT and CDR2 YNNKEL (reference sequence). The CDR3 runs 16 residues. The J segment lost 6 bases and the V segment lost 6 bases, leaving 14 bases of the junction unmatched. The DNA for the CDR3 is TGTGCCAGCAGTGATGACCGGGACAGAGTCTTCAATGAGCAGTTCTTC. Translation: CASSDDRDRVFNEQFF.

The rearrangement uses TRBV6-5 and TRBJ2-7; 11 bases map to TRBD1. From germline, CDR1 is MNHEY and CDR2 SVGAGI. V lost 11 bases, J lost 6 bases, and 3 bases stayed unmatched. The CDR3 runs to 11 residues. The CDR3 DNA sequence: TGTGCCGTGGACAGGGGGCGCGAGCAGTACTTC. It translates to CAVDRGREQYF.

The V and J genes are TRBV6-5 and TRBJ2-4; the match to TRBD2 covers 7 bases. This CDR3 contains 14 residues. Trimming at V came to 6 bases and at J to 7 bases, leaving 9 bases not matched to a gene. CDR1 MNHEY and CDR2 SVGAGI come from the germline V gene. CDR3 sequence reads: CASSVTGEGNIQYF. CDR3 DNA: TGTGCCAGCAGCGTGACGGGGGAGGGGAACATTCAGTACTTC.